This T cell receptor beta chain comes out of a study of blood T cell repertoires in COVID-19. About the study: Samples taken during acute and convalescent COVID-19 were collected in the United States, Italy and Spain.

The authors' processing: Estimation of nucleated cell counts was performed using reference gene primer amplification. Here immunoSEQ multiplex PCR was the method, and the copy in TCRdb shows in-frame clones only, minus some. V, J and clone size reflect that table, while D and trimming were determined from the DNA. Found here are about 290,000 clones, over 80% of them singletons; the top ten hold around 4%. The V and J ends lost 5 bases and 6 bases respectively, with 18 bases between them. Germline V gene data show CDR1 as SGHVS and CDR2 as FQNEAQ. CDR3 length: 15 amino acids. Sequenced: peripheral blood. This chain connects TRBV7-8 to TRBJ2-3, with D maybe TRBD2 (5 bases). The receptor comes from a woman in her fifties or sixties with active or convalescent COVID-19. CDR3 in amino acids: CASSIPSRERDTQYF. CDR3 nucleotide sequence: TGTGCCAGCAGCATTCCCTCTAGGGAGCGGGATACGCAGTATTTT.